These T cell receptor beta chains were read from a single sample in a study of identical twins. TCRdb ran MiXCR on the 5' RACE reads and lists one entry per CDR3 protein. The sample comprises under 900,000 distinct CDR3 sequences, about 12% of which are singletons, and 1.5% to 2% rests with the top ten. These data were also filed under a second study, of yellow fever vaccine responses in identical twins.

The sample taken for sequencing was PBMCs. The source of these receptors is a young woman in good health. Each CDR3 is given with its conserved first and last residue. A D gene is named only where the DNA matches it firmly. Clone size is shown for a subset of rows, as once, few, many or a class of expanded clone.

>NA|TRBV7-2|TRBJ2-1|NA|11
TGTGCCAGCAGCTTCAATGGGGAGCAGTTCTTC
CASSFNGEQFF
>few|TRBV6-1|TRBJ1-2|NA|13
TGTGCCAGCAGTGAAGCAGCGGGGAGGGGCTACACCTTC
CASSEAAGRGYTF
>NA|TRBV6-2/TRBV6-3|TRBJ2-4|TRBD1|17
TGTGCCAGCAGTCCCCTCCGGGACAGGAGGGCCAAAAACATTCAGTACTTC
CASSPLRDRRAKNIQYF
>NA|TRBV3-1|TRBJ2-7|NA|13
TGTGCCAGCAGTCGAGGTGACTCCTACGAGCAGTACTTC
CASSRGDSYEQYF
>many|TRBV2|TRBJ2-1|NA|14
TGTGCCAGCAGTGCTGGGCAAGGATACAATGAGCAGTTCTTC
CASSAGQGYNEQFF
>many|TRBV20-1|TRBJ2-1|TRBD2|17
TGCAGTGCTAGAGGAGGAGGCGGGAGGGCCGATTCGAATGAGCAGTTCTTC
CSARGGGGRADSNEQFF
>many|TRBV12-3/TRBV12-4|TRBJ2-3|TRBD2|18
TGTGCCAGCAACCTTGCAGGGCTAGCGGGAGGTAGCACAGATACGCAGTATTTT
CASNLAGLAGGSTDTQYF
>NA|TRBV29-1|TRBJ2-3|NA|13
TGCAGCGTTCAGGGGCGTTTATCAGATACGCAGTATTTT
CSVQGRLSDTQYF
>many|TRBV6-2/TRBV6-3|TRBJ2-5|TRBD2|17
TGTGCCAGCAGTTACGAGGGACTAGCGGGGGTTGGAGAGACCCAGTACTTC
CASSYEGLAGVGETQYF
>NA|TRBV2|TRBJ1-5|NA|16
TGTGCCAGCAATAAGGACGGAAGGAAGGTCAATCAGCCCCAGCATTTT
CASNKDGRKVNQPQHF
>many|TRBV19|TRBJ1-2|NA|11
TGTGCCAGTACGCGCGGAGGAGGCTACACCTTC
CASTRGGGYTF
>many|TRBV27|TRBJ2-3|NA|11
TGTGCCAGCAGCACCAGGGATACGCAGTATTTT
CASSTRDTQYF
>many|TRBV3-1|TRBJ1-1|NA|16
TGTGCCAGCAGCCAAGAAGTACTGGGTCCGAACACTGAAGCTTTCTTT
CASSQEVLGPNTEAFF
>NA|TRBV4-1|TRBJ1-1|NA|16
TGCGCCAGCAGCCAAGATTTTGGACAAACGAACACTGAAGCTTTCTTT
CASSQDFGQTNTEAFF
>NA|TRBV5-1|TRBJ2-3|NA|15
TGCGCCAGCAGCTTGGGTCAGGGATTTTCAGATACGCAGTATTTT
CASSLGQGFSDTQYF
>NA|TRBV29-1|TRBJ2-5|TRBD2|16
TGCAGCGTTGAACGGGGTAGCGGGAGGGCCAGAGAGACCCAGTACTTC
CSVERGSGRARETQYF
>many|TRBV7-8|TRBJ1-2|NA|13
TGTGCCAGCAGCCCGGGACCGACCTATGGCTACACCTTC
CASSPGPTYGYTF
>NA|TRBV12-3/TRBV12-4|TRBJ1-2|NA|15
TGTGCCAGCAGTTCGGGACCTCTGCGGACCTATGGCTACACCTTC
CASSSGPLRTYGYTF
>few|TRBV20-1|TRBJ2-2|NA|14
TGCAGTTGCCAGGACAGATCGAACACCGGGGAGCTGTTTTTT
CSCQDRSNTGELFF
>many|TRBV10-3|TRBJ2-3|TRBD2|16
TGTGCCATCCTTAGGGCTAGCGGGGGCCCCACAGATACGCAGTATTTT
CAILRASGGPTDTQYF
>NA|TRBV12-3/TRBV12-4|TRBJ1-5|NA|14
TGTGCCAGCAGTCCGGTGGGCGAGTTTCAGCCCCAGCATTTT
CASSPVGEFQPQHF
>few|TRBV12-3/TRBV12-4|TRBJ1-5|TRBD1|15
TGTGCCAGCACCTGGGACAGCCGGGGCAATCAGCCCCAGCATTTT
CASTWDSRGNQPQHF
>few|TRBV6-1|TRBJ2-3|TRBD2|16
TGTGCCAGCAGTCAAGGACTAGCGAGATACACAGATACGCAGTATTTT
CASSQGLARYTDTQYF